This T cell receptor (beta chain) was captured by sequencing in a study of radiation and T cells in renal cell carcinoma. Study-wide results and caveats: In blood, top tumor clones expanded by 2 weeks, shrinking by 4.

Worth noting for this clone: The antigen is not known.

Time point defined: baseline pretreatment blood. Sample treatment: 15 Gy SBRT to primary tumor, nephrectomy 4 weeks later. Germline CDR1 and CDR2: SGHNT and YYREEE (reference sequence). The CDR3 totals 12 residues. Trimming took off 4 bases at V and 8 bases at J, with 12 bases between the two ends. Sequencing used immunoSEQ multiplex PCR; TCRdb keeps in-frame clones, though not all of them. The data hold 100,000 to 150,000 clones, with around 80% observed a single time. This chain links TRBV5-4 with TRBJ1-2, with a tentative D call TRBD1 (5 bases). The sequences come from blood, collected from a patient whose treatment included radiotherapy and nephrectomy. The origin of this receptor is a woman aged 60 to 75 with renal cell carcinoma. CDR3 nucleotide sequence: TGTGCCAGCAGCCCGGGGACTGTGGGCTACACCTTC. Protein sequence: CASSPGTVGYTF.